The 10 T cell receptor beta chains below were found in one sample sequenced in a study of blood T cell repertoires in COVID-19. Clones were sequenced by immunoSEQ multiplex PCR, and TCRdb holds only the in-frame ones, with some missing. The sample has 300,000 to 400,000 clones; around 89% are singletons. The sample comprised peripheral blood. These receptors were taken from a woman aged 30 to 39 with COVID-19, enrolled during active disease.

This chain connects TRBV11-3 to TRBJ1-3; perhaps TRBD1 as D (6 bases). Trimming cost V 11 bases and J 0 bases, with 17 bases left between them. From germline, CDR1 is SGHNT and CDR2 YENEEA. CDR3 length: 15 amino acids. CDR3 residues: CASFRGGHSGNTIYF. The DNA of the CDR3 is TGTGCCTCCTTTAGGGGGGGCCACTCTGGAAACACCATATATTTT.

There are a few counts of this clone. The chain carries TRBV18 and TRBJ1-2, with D maybe TRBD1 (5 bases). Germline CDR1 KGHSH, CDR2 LQKENI. The germline V and J ends were trimmed by 6 bases and 3 bases, with 14 bases remaining between them. The CDR3 spans 14 residues. CDR3 coding DNA: TGTGCCAGCTCGGCCTTAGTAGGGGACTATGGCTACACCTTC. Translated, it gives CASSALVGDYGYTF.

CDR3 amino acids: CASRQGTNTGELFF. The DNA for the CDR3 is TGTGCCAGCAGGCAGGGGACGAACACCGGGGAGCTGTTTTTT. This rearrangement joins TRBV2 to TRBJ2-2, with a weak D call TRBD1 (6 bases). This CDR3 has 14 amino acids. Trimming took 6 bases from V and 0 from J, leaving 8 bases between them. CDR1 is SNHLY, CDR2 FYNNEI, per germline.

The genes are TRBV12-3 or TRBV12-4 and TRBJ1-1; the D is unclear. This CDR3 is 12 amino acids long. Trimming removed 3 bases at V and 1 base at J, with 3 bases between. The CDR3 protein is CASSFGNTEAFF. The DNA for the CDR3 is TGTGCCAGCAGTTTCGGGAACACTGAAGCTTTCTTT.

The chain is built from TRBV5-1 and TRBJ2-3, with D possibly matching TRBD1 (6 bases). The CDR3 runs to 14 residues. Trimming pared 8 bases from V and 5 bases from J, leaving 18 bases between. Germline assignment: CDR1 SGHRS and CDR2 YFSETQ. CDR3 loop: CASFRTAQRDTQYF. As DNA, the CDR3 is TGCGCCAGTTTTAGGACAGCCCAGCGAGATACGCAGTATTTT.

The rearrangement joins TRBV28 to TRBJ1-2; 8 bases fit TRBD1. In germline, CDR1 is MDHEN, CDR2 SYDVKM. The V segment lost 4 bases and the J segment 4 bases; nucleotides outside the gene matches: 8. This CDR3 region has 15 residues. The CDR3 protein is CASSSPGTGGYGYTF. Written as DNA, the CDR3 is TGTGCCAGCAGTTCCCCCGGGACAGGAGGCTATGGCTACACCTTC.

This sequence joins TRBV3-1 (or the pseudogene TRBV3-2) and TRBJ1-1; no reliable D call. CDR3 length equals 14 residues. V lost 4 bases and J lost 3, with 12 bases in between. Germline assignment: CDR1 LGHDT and CDR2 YNNKEL (reference sequence). The CDR3: CASSREGGYTEAFF. The CDR3 DNA follows: TGTGCCAGCAGCCGAGAGGGAGGGTACACTGAAGCTTTCTTT.

The chain links TRBV5-1 to TRBJ1-2, with D possibly TRBD1 on 5 matching bases. V shed 6 bases and J shed 3 bases, with 12 bases lying between them. CDR1 and CDR2 (germline): SGHRS, YFSETQ. The length of the CDR3 is 13 residues. The CDR3 sequence: CASIQGGDYGYTF. The CDR3, as DNA: TGCGCCAGCATCCAGGGAGGAGACTATGGCTACACCTTC.

The chain uses TRBV24-1 and TRBJ2-2; 7 nucleotides line up with TRBD2. Germline loops: CDR1 KGHDR, CDR2 SFDVKD. The CDR3 runs 14 residues. J was trimmed by 0 bases and V by 6 bases; bases with no gene match: 0. The CDR3: CATSRGANTGELFF. In DNA form, the CDR3 reads TGTGCCACCAGTCGGGGGGCGAACACCGGGGAGCTGTTTTTT.

This chain links TRBV2 with TRBJ2-1, with TRBD2 matching over 9 bases. V shed 6 bases, J shed 4 bases, and the junction held 10 bases outside the gene matches. Germline assignment: CDR1 SNHLY and CDR2 FYNNEI. The CDR3 length is 16 residues. The CDR3 loop is CASSGAVLAGYNEQFF. The CDR3 DNA sequence: TGTGCCAGCAGCGGAGCGGTCCTAGCGGGGTACAATGAGCAGTTCTTC.